These 15 T cell receptor beta chains originate from one sample sequenced in a study of T cell responses to AZD1222 COVID-19 vaccine. TCRdb keeps only in-frame clones here, not all; method: immunoSEQ multiplex PCR. The table lists more than 120,000 clones, 70% to 90% of them singletons. The input for sequencing was peripheral blood, taken 28 days after the second dose of the MenACWY control vaccine. The receptors were sampled from an adult who received the MenACWY meningococcal vaccine as a control.

The count of this clone is one. V usage is TRBV24-1 and J usage is TRBJ2-1; 9 nucleotides match TRBD1. The V gene's germline CDR1 is KGHDR and CDR2 SFDVKD. The CDR3 is 15 residues long. V was clipped by 5 bases and J by 3 bases; unmatched bases: 4. CDR3 sequence reads: CATSAGQGFYNEQFF. In DNA form, the CDR3 reads TGTGCCACCAGTGCGGGACAGGGTTTCTACAATGAGCAGTTCTTC.

J is TRBJ1-6 and V is TRBV6-6; D gene unclear. Germline-derived CDR1 and CDR2 are MNHNY and SVGAGI (reference sequence). V lost 7 bases to trimming and J lost 10 bases, with 23 bases between them. This CDR3 has 16 residues. DNA for the CDR3: TGTGCCAGCACTAGTACGGGGAAAGGGCTGGGATCACCCCTCCACTTT. Translation: CASTSTGKGLGSPLHF.

The rearrangement joins TRBV6-5 to TRBJ1-2; 9 nucleotides match TRBD1. Germline V gene lookup returns CDR1 MNHEY and CDR2 SVGAGI. V trimming: 7 bases; J trimming: 4 bases; junction bases outside the gene matches: 7. The CDR3 is made up of 14 amino acids. CDR3 sequence: CASTRQGGTYGYTF. The CDR3 coding sequence is TGTGCCAGCACCCGACAGGGGGGGACCTATGGCTACACCTTC.

This rearrangement joins TRBV19 to TRBJ1-5; D remains unclear. This CDR3 region has 13 residues. The V end lost 2 bases, the J end lost 5 bases, and 7 bases lay between the germline ends. Germline values: CDR1 LNHDA, CDR2 SQIVND (reference sequence). CDR3 amino acids: CASSISRDQPQHF. In DNA form, the CDR3 reads TGTGCCAGTAGTATATCCCGGGATCAGCCCCAGCATTTT. The whole variable domain, filled in from reference TRBV19 and TRBJ1-5, reads DGGITQSPKYLFRKEGQNVTLSCEQNLNHDAMYWYRQDPGQGLRLIYYSQIVNDFQKGDIAEGYSVSREKKESFPLTVTSAQKNPTAFYLCASSISRDQPQHFGDGTRLSIL.

The J gene is TRBJ1-2, the V gene TRBV6-5, with 9 bases fitting TRBD1. The CDR3 extends over 13 amino acids. Trimming removed 6 bases from V and 8 bases from J; junction bases left unmatched: 7. Germline V gene data show CDR1 as MNHEY and CDR2 as SVGAGI. DNA for the CDR3: TGTGCCAGCAGCTCCGGGACAGGGAGCGGCTACACCTTC. It specifies CASSSGTGSGYTF.

The chain carries TRBV6-2 or TRBV6-3 and TRBJ1-2, with a possible D match to TRBD1 (6 bases). Germline V lookup: CDR1 MNHEY, CDR2 SVGEGT. V lost 2 bases to trimming and J lost 5 bases, with 9 bases between them. The CDR3 length is 13 residues. The CDR3 sequence: CASSYTGNYGYTF. In DNA form, the CDR3 reads TGTGCCAGCAGTTACACAGGGAATTATGGCTACACCTTC.

In DNA form, the CDR3 reads TGTGCCAGCAGCCCCAGGACGCAGGGGGCAGGAGGAAACACCATATATTTT. Amino acids: CASSPRTQGAGGNTIYF. The chain links TRBV11-3 to TRBJ1-3; 8 positions match TRBD1. V trimming: 5 bases; J trimming: 4 bases; junction bases outside the gene matches: 13. The CDR3 covers 17 residues. Germline V gives CDR1 SGHNT, CDR2 YENEEA.

The chain employs TRBV9 and TRBJ2-5; D call uncertain. V was shortened by 2 bases and J by 0 bases, with 5 bases between the two germline ends. The CDR3 runs 13 residues. Germline V gene sequence: CDR1 SGDLS, CDR2 YYNGEE. CDR3 bases: TGTGCCAGCAGCGTGGCGGACCAAGAGACCCAGTACTTC. It yields the protein CASSVADQETQYF.

Written as DNA, the CDR3 is TGTGCCAGCAGCCGTCGGTTAGACGGGAACACTGAAGCTTTCTTT. It codes for CASSRRLDGNTEAFF. The chain is built from TRBV7-9 and TRBJ1-1; D gene uncertain. The CDR3 has 15 residues. Germline lookup yields CDR1 SEHNR and CDR2 FQNEAQ (reference sequence). V was trimmed by 5 bases and J by 1 base, leaving 14 bases between them.

V gene TRBV27 combines with J gene TRBJ1-1; D is unclear. The CDR3 is 13 amino acids. V was cut by 5 bases and J by 1 base, with 8 bases left in between. In germline, CDR1 is MNHEY, CDR2 SMNVEV (reference sequence). CDR3 residues: CASSPSGNTEAFF. The CDR3 DNA reads TGTGCCAGCAGTCCCTCGGGGAACACTGAAGCTTTCTTT.

This clone was counted a few times. The chain couples TRBV5-1 to TRBJ2-7; 10 bases match TRBD1. The germline gives CDR1 SGHRS, CDR2 YFSETQ. J gave up 7 bases and V 3 bases, and 7 bases lay outside the gene matches. CDR3 length: 14 amino acids. CDR3 amino acids: CASSSTGTGVEQYF. CDR3 sequence (DNA): TGCGCCAGCAGCTCCACCGGGACAGGGGTTGAGCAGTACTTC.

This chain links TRBV7-2 with TRBJ2-5; the match to TRBD1 covers 9 bases. The germline V gene has CDR1 SGHTA and CDR2 FQGNSA. Trimming removed 1 base from V and 5 bases from J; junction bases left unmatched: 5. This CDR3 has 15 residues. Here the CDR3 DNA reads TGTGCCAGCAGCTTAGTGGGACAGGGCGGGGAGACCCAGTACTTC. It specifies CASSLVGQGGETQYF.

CDR3 sequence (DNA): TGCGCCAGCAGCCCCAGGGGGGGGGCGACAGATACGCAGTATTTT. Amino acids: CASSPRGGATDTQYF. The chain employs TRBV4-3 and TRBJ2-3, with D tentatively TRBD1 or TRBD2 (7 bases each). The CDR3 is 15 amino acids. CDR1 is LGHNA and CDR2 is YSLEER in the germline V gene. Trimming stripped 4 bases from V and 3 bases from J, with 14 bases between.

The chain joins TRBV7-9 to TRBJ1-5; a weak D match, TRBD1 (5 bases). From germline, CDR1 is SEHNR and CDR2 FQNEAQ (reference sequence). CDR3 length: 14 residues. The ends were cut back, 5 bases at V and 2 bases at J, with 10 bases in the middle. CDR3 DNA: TGTGCCAGCAGCGCTCAGGGTGGCAATCAGCCCCAGCATTTT. Translation gives CASSAQGGNQPQHF.

The V call is TRBV19, the J call TRBJ2-1; 8 bases line up with TRBD2. The CDR3 covers 15 residues. Germline lookup yields CDR1 LNHDA and CDR2 SQIVND (reference sequence). After removal of 3 bases from V and 7 bases from J, the junction contained 8 bases not matched to a gene. In DNA, the CDR3 is TGTGCCAGTAGTATTAGTAGCGGGATGAATAATGAGCAGTTCTTC. Translated, it gives CASSISSGMNNEQFF.